This TCR beta chain appears in the sequencing data of a study of CD8 T cells in ankylosing spondylitis. CDR1 LGHDT and CDR2 YNNKEL come from the germline V gene (reference sequence). V dropped 4 bases and J dropped 1 base, with 10 bases sitting between them. CDR3 size: 14 residues. TCRdb reprocessed the 5' RACE reads with MiXCR, giving one entry per CDR3 protein. The table shows 310,000 or so distinct CDR3 sequences, with around 20% occurring only once. The TCR was taken from a male donor with ankylosing spondylitis or in good health (not recorded which). The sample comprised blood, either unsorted or a sorted T cell fraction (not recorded which). The V gene is TRBV3-1, the J gene TRBJ1-1; D is ambiguous. In DNA, the CDR3 is TGTGCCAGCAGCCCCCGGCACACGAACACTGAAGCTTTCTTT. Translation gives CASSPRHTNTEAFF.